Listed below are T cell receptor beta chains from one sample, sequenced in a study of control samples from healthy donors and cancer patients. Using immunoSEQ multiplex PCR, the repertoire was profiled, and TCRdb retains in-frame clones only, with some absent. The table has about 89,000 clones, more than 75% seen once. The specimen sequenced was blood. These TCRs come from a man under 40 in good health. The CDR3 runs from the conserved cysteine through the conserved F or W. A D gene is named only where the DNA matches it firmly. The listing skips clone size in some rows; elsewhere it reads once, few, many or a size class.

>TRBJ2-1|TRBV13|TRBD2|-
TGTGCCAGCAGCAAAAGCGGGGACAATGAGCAGTTCTTC
CASSKSGDNEQFF
>TRBJ2-7|TRBV4-2|-|once
TGTGCCAGCAGCCAAGGTATAACTGCCCGTTCCAGCGAGCAGTACTTC
CASSQGITARSSEQYF
>TRBJ1-2|TRBV7-9|-|-
TGTGCCAGCAGCTCGTACAGGGCTAATGGCTACACCTTC
CASSSYRANGYTF
>TRBJ1-6|TRBV5-1|TRBD1|-
TGCGCCAGCGCCCCGGGACAGGGGAATTCACCCCTCCACTTT
CASAPGQGNSPLHF
>TRBJ1-1|TRBV19|-|once
TGTGCCAGTAGGTTCCAGGGTGAAGCTTTCTTT
CASRFQGEAFF
>TRBJ2-1|TRBV5-1|TRBD1|-
TGCGCCAGCAGCTTCCCGGGACAGGGTACGACCTACAATGAGCAGTTCTTC
CASSFPGQGTTYNEQFF
>TRBJ2-5|TRBV12-3/TRBV12-4|-|-
TGTGCCAGCAGTTTAGCGGGTGTCGAGACCCAGTACTTC
CASSLAGVETQYF
>TRBJ1-1|TRBV14|-|-
TGTGCCAGCAGCCCAAGGACGGGAGGGGCTTTCTTT
CASSPRTGGAFF
>TRBJ2-7|TRBV29-1|TRBD1|-
TGCAGCGTTCGTACAGGGGAGAAATACGAGCAGTACTTC
CSVRTGEKYEQYF
>TRBJ1-5|TRBV5-1|-|-
TGCGCCAGCAGCTCCGGGACTGAGAATCAGCCCCAGCATTTT
CASSSGTENQPQHF
>TRBJ2-2|TRBV5-1|-|-
TGCGCCAGCAGCTTGTCTAGACCTAACACCGGGGAGCTGTTTTTT
CASSLSRPNTGELFF
>TRBJ2-7|TRBV6-1|-|-
TGTGCCAGCAGTGAAGCCAGGGGCTCCTACGAGCAGTACTTC
CASSEARGSYEQYF
>TRBJ2-2|TRBV7-3|TRBD1|once
TGTGCCAGCAGCTTACGGACAGGGCGAACCGGGGAGCTGTTTTTT
CASSLRTGRTGELFF
>TRBJ2-3|TRBV5-5|-|-
TGTGCCAGCAGCTTTATCGGGACTTCCCCAGATACGCAGTATTTT
CASSFIGTSPDTQYF
>TRBJ1-4|TRBV7-9|-|-
TGTGCCAGCAGTTCCGGGGATACTGAAAAACTGTTTTTT
CASSSGDTEKLFF
>TRBJ1-1|TRBV18|TRBD1|once
TGTGCCAGCTCACAAGGGCAGACAGGGGGCACTGAAGCTTTCTTT
CASSQGQTGGTEAFF
>TRBJ1-1|TRBV7-9|-|-
TGTGCCAGCAGCTTAGCGCTCGTAGGGGGAGGCACTGAAGCTTTCTTT
CASSLALVGGGTEAFF
>TRBJ2-5|TRBV19|-|-
TGTGCCAGTAGTGAGAGTGGGTGGGAGACCCAGTACTTC
CASSESGWETQYF
>TRBJ2-2|TRBV14|-|-
TGTGCCAGCAGGTCGCAGGGTGTAACCGGGGAGCTGTTTTTT
CASRSQGVTGELFF
>TRBJ1-5|TRBV7-9|-|-
TGTGCCAGCAGTTATACAGGGATCTCTCAGCCCCAGCATTTT
CASSYTGISQPQHF
>TRBJ2-5|TRBV11-2|-|-
TGTGCCAGCAGCTTAGTCTGGCGGACCCAAGAGACCCAGTACTTC
CASSLVWRTQETQYF
>TRBJ2-2|TRBV27|TRBD2|-
TGTGCCAGCAGTTTATCGACTAGCGGGGGGGTGGTGTTTTTT
CASSLSTSGGVVFF
>TRBJ1-5|TRBV6-5|-|-
TGTGCCAGCGGCCAACAGCCTCCGGGCAATCAGCCCCAGCATTTT
CASGQQPPGNQPQHF
>TRBJ2-3|TRBV6-5|-|-
TGTGCCAGCAGTTTCAGGACTGCAGATACGCAGTATTTT
CASSFRTADTQYF
>TRBJ2-3|TRBV5-1|-|-
TGCGCCAGCAGCTTGGGGACCGCTGGGACAGATACGCAGTATTTT
CASSLGTAGTDTQYF
>TRBJ1-5|TRBV21-1|-|-
TGTGCCAGCAGCATTTATCGACAGGGCCCCAATCAGCCCCAGCATTTT
CASSIYRQGPNQPQHF
>TRBJ2-7|TRBV25-1|-|-
TGTGCCAGCAGTGACCCGAGCAGCTCCTACGAGCAGTACTTC
CASSDPSSSYEQYF
>TRBJ2-3|TRBV3-1/TRBV3-2|TRBD2|-
TGTGCCAGCAGCCCGACTAGCGGGAGCACAGATACGCAGTATTTT
CASSPTSGSTDTQYF
>TRBJ1-1|TRBV7-2|TRBD1|-
TGTGCCAGCAGCCCACAGGGGTACACTGAAGCTTTCTTT
CASSPQGYTEAFF
>TRBJ2-3|TRBV6-2/TRBV6-3|-|-
TGTGCCAGCAGTCTTCGCCTCACAGATACGCAGTATTTT
CASSLRLTDTQYF
>TRBJ1-2|TRBV11-1|TRBD1|-
TGTGCCAGCAGCCCCGACAGGGACTATGGCTACACCTTC
CASSPDRDYGYTF
>TRBJ1-1|TRBV6-6|TRBD1|few
TGTGCCAGCAGCCTAGGACAGGGGACTGAAGCTTTCTTT
CASSLGQGTEAFF
>TRBJ2-3|TRBV10-3|-|once
TGTGCCATCAAGGAGGGGGGAGAAGATACGCAGTATTTT
CAIKEGGEDTQYF
>TRBJ2-1|TRBV5-1|-|-
TGCGCCAGCAGCACGGGACCTTACAATGAGCAGTTCTTC
CASSTGPYNEQFF
>TRBJ2-5|TRBV27|TRBD2|-
TGTGCCAGCGGGGAAACGCGGGGGGCCCGGGAGACCCAGTACTTC
CASGETRGARETQYF
>TRBJ1-1|TRBV18|TRBD1|-
TGTGCCAGCTCTACGGGACAGGGAAACACTGAAGCTTTCTTT
CASSTGQGNTEAFF
>TRBJ1-1|TRBV6-2/TRBV6-3|-|-
TGTGCCAGCAGTTACACCGGACAGAGCACTGAAGCTTTCTTT
CASSYTGQSTEAFF
>TRBJ1-2|TRBV7-3|TRBD1|-
TGTGCCAGCAGCTTAAACCTGGACAGGCCTAACTATGGCTACACCTTC
CASSLNLDRPNYGYTF
>TRBJ2-5|TRBV4-1|-|-
TGCGCCAGCAGCCAAGACAAGGGGGGGCCCATAGTGAAGGAGACCCAGTACTTC
CASSQDKGGPIVKETQYF
>TRBJ1-6|TRBV10-3|-|-
TGTGCCATCAGTGAGTCGGGAGGGCTCCTCCACTTT
CAISESGGLLHF
>TRBJ2-3|TRBV30|TRBD1|-
TGTGCCTGGAGAACGGGACAGCCATCGCGGGATACGCAGTATTTT
CAWRTGQPSRDTQYF
>TRBJ1-1|TRBV30|TRBD1|-
TGTGCCTGTACCATAGGGACAGGTGGAACTGAAGCTTTCTTT
CACTIGTGGTEAFF
>TRBJ2-7|TRBV24-1|TRBD1|-
TGTGCCACCAGTGTCGCCCGGGACAGGGGGTACCGGAGGGGCTACGAGCAGTACTTC
CATSVARDRGYRRGYEQYF
>TRBJ2-5|TRBV6-1|-|-
TGTGCCAGCAGTGATAGGGGAAGGGAGACCCAGTACTTC
CASSDRGRETQYF
>TRBJ2-1|TRBV29-1|TRBD1|-
TGCAGCGTTTCCACAGGGGGTGGTCCCTACAATGAGCAGTTCTTC
CSVSTGGGPYNEQFF
>TRBJ1-1|TRBV6-4|-|-
TGTGCCAGCAGTGACAGGGAGGTCACTGAAGCTTTCTTT
CASSDREVTEAFF
>TRBJ1-1|TRBV5-4|-|-
TGTGCCAGCAGCTCGGCAAGTCCAACCGCGAACACTGAAGCTTTCTTT
CASSSASPTANTEAFF
>TRBJ2-5|TRBV30|-|-
TGTGCCTGGAGCAGGGGTTCGGGTGAGACCCAGTACTTC
CAWSRGSGETQYF
>TRBJ1-4|TRBV5-1|-|-
TGCGCCAGCAGCTTTGGGTTCAGGGAGGAAAAACTGTTTTTT
CASSFGFREEKLFF
>TRBJ2-6|TRBV9|-|-
TGTGCCAGCGGAGGACAAATAAGCTCTGGGGCCAACGTCCTGACTTTC
CASGGQISSGANVLTF
>TRBJ1-5|TRBV15|-|once
TGTGCCACCAGGATGGGGTTCTATAGCAATCAGCCCCAGCATTTT
CATRMGFYSNQPQHF
>TRBJ2-7|TRBV5-4|TRBD2|-
TGTGCCAGCAGCTTGCGAAGCGGGGGGGAAAACGAGCAGTACTTC
CASSLRSGGENEQYF
>TRBJ2-3|TRBV7-2|-|-
TGTGCCAGCAGCCTCGGGACTGCTCACACAGATACGCAGTATTTT
CASSLGTAHTDTQYF
>TRBJ2-7|TRBV7-9|-|-
TGTGCCAGCAGGACCCACTCGGCAGGGACGAGTTACGAGCAGTACTTC
CASRTHSAGTSYEQYF
>TRBJ2-1|TRBV5-8|TRBD1|-
TGTGCCAGCAGCCGGACAGGGGGGAGGTACAATGAGCAGTTCTTC
CASSRTGGRYNEQFF
>TRBJ2-3|TRBV3-1/TRBV3-2|-|-
TGTGCCAGCAGCCAAGCGGAATGGGATACGCAGTATTTT
CASSQAEWDTQYF